This T cell receptor beta chain was captured in a study of T-cell reconstitution after alpha-beta-depleted transplantation in children (dated by TCRdb to 2016 to 2017). With regard to the full study: Using TCR repertoire profiling, the study followed T-cell immune reconstitution in a quantitative way in children after TCRalphabeta/CD19-depleted allogeneic hematopoietic cell transplantation. Paper-wide results and their limitations: Apparently early alphabetaT-cell count recovery about two months after transplant reportedly relied on only several hundred rapidly expanded clones derived from non-depleted graft cells. In some patients, high TCRbeta diversity at day 60 was attributed to recipient T cells and intrathymic progenitors that had survived conditioning. Hyperexpanded clone frequencies declined over subsequent months; after one year, T-cell counts and TCRbeta diversity were mostly attributed to newly produced T cells.

Trimming removed 7 bases from V and 2 bases from J; the gene matches leave 10 bases unexplained. In the germline V gene, CDR1 corresponds to SQVTM and CDR2 to ANQGSEA. The CDR3, from cysteine to phenylalanine, totals 14 residues. This entry keeps only the CDR3 DNA: 42 bases, framed from base 1. This clonotype was recorded a few times. Its recognized antigen is unknown. No much larger clonotype is one base removed from it; base qualities were not supplied. To prepare the library, PCR was applied. The instrument given in TCRdb is Illumina HiSeq 2500. Molecular barcoding was employed in the preparation of TCR libraries, with unique molecular identifiers being used to normalize TCRbeta repertoire quantification. The raw public reads went through TCRdb reprocessing: fastp at Q25, MiXCR clone calling, in-frame beta chains kept. Each record represents a unique CDR3 protein, reported with the most common genes and DNA among its rows. This sample gives roughly 670,000 distinct CDR3 sequences in total; 13% of them show up just once. The ten largest clonotypes hold roughly 0.84% of the sample.

This sample's treatment or condition label indicates: allogeneic hematopoietic cell transplantation with graft depleted of TCRalphabeta T cells and CD19 B cells. TCRalphabeta/CD19-depleted allogeneic hematopoietic cell grafts were given to the transplant recipients, all of whom were children. The rearrangement joined TRBV29-1 to TRBJ2-5, with TRBD2 identical over 7 junction bases. The source is a girl aged 2 to 9 with congenital amegakaryocytic thrombocytopenia, due to receive a stem cell transplant. Sequences were derived from PBMCs, sampled before TCRalphabeta/CD19-depleted stem cell transplant. The CDR3 here reads CSGAWTRGQETQYF. The DNA sequence is as follows: TGCAGCGGCGCTTGGACTAGGGGACAAGAGACCCAGTACTTC.